This paragraph reports one T cell receptor beta chain. The data derive from a study of blood T cell repertoires in COVID-19. Across the whole study: Some COVID-19 samples were acute and others convalescent; all came from the United States, Italy and Spain. Sources were T cells, B-cell-depleted T cells, or PBMCs; the material itself was cDNA or gDNA.

CDR1 is LGHDT and CDR2 is YNNKEL in the germline V gene (reference sequence). V lost 0 bases, J lost 2 bases, and 13 bases lay in between. The CDR3 has 16 residues. Original methodology: By means of reference gene primer amplification, nucleated cell counts were estimated. Generated by immunoSEQ multiplex PCR, the TCRdb table keeps only in-frame clones and is missing some. V, J and clone size were drawn from that table, and D and trimming were deduced from the DNA. Here the sample spans some 160,000 clones, approximately 91% being singletons. The rearrangement links TRBV3-1 (or the pseudogene TRBV3-2) to TRBJ1-2; D gene ambiguous. The sequenced sample consisted of peripheral blood. The TCR was taken from a man younger than 35 with acute or convalescent COVID-19. CDR3 sequence reads: CASSQDPVLENYGYTF. The CDR3 DNA reads as TGTGCCAGCAGCCAAGATCCGGTCTTAGAAAACTATGGCTACACCTTC.